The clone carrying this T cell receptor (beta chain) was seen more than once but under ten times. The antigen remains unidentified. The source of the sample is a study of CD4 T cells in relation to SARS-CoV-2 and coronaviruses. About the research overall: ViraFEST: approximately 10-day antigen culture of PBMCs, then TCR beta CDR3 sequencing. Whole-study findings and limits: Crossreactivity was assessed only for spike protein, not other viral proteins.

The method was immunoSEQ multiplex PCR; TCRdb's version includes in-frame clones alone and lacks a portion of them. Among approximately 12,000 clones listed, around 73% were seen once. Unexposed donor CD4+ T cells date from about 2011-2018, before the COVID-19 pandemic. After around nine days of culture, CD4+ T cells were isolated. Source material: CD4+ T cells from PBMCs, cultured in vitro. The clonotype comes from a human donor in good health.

The CDR3 DNA reads TGTGCCAGCAGCAACAGGGGCAATCAGCCCCAGCATTTT. It codes for CASSNRGNQPQHF. The V call is TRBV12-3 or TRBV12-4, the J call TRBJ1-5, with a tentative D call TRBD1 (6 bases). Trimming stripped 6 bases from V and 2 bases from J, with 8 bases between. The CDR3 loop spans 13 amino acids.